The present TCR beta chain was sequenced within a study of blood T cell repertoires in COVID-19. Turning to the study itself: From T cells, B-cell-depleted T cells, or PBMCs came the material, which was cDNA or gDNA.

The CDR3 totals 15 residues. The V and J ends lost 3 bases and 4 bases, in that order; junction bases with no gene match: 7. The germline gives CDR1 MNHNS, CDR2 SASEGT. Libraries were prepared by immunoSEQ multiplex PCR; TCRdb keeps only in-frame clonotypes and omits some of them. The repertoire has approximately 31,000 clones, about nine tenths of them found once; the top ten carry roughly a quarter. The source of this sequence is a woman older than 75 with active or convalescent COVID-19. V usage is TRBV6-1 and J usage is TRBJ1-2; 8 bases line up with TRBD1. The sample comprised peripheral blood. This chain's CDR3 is CASSESDRGSYGYTF. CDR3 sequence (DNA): TGTGCCAGCAGTGAGTCTGACAGGGGATCCTATGGCTACACCTTC.